This T cell receptor beta chain was recorded in a study of blood T cell repertoires in COVID-19. Overall study context: Samples of COVID-19 (acute and convalescent) were obtained from the United States, Italy and Spain. Sample material is recorded as cDNA or gDNA derived from T cells, B-cell-depleted T cells, or PBMCs.

Looked up from germline, CDR1 is MNHNS and CDR2 is SASEGT. CDR3 size: 16 residues. V lost 1 base, J lost 3 bases, and 8 bases stayed unmatched. Per the study methods: Scientists estimated how many nucleated cells there were by amplifying reference gene primers. Some clones are missing from TCRdb's copy, which holds only in-frame ones; the method was immunoSEQ multiplex PCR. V and J calls plus clone size are reproduced from that table; the DNA served to infer D and trimming. The sample contains about 200,000 clones, approximately 82% of which appear only once. The sample comprised peripheral blood. This clonotype was sampled from a woman in her forties or fifties with acute or convalescent COVID-19. The chain employs TRBV6-1 and TRBJ2-7, with TRBD1 identical over 8 bases. The CDR3 spells CASSEVGAGGSYEQYF. The CDR3 bases are TGTGCCAGCAGTGAAGTGGGGGCAGGGGGCAGCTACGAGCAGTACTTC.